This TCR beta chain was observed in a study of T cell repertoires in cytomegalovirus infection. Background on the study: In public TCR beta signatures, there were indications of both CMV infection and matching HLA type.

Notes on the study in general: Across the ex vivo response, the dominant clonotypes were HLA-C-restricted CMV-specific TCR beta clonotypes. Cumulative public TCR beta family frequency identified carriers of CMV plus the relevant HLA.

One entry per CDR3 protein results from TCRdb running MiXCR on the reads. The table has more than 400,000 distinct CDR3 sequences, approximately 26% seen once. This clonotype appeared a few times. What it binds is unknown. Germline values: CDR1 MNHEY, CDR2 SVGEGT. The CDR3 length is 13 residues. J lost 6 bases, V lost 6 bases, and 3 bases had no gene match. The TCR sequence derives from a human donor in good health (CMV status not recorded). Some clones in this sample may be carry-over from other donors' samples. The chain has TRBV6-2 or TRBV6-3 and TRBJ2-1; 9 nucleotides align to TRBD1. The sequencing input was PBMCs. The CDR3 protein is CASRQGAGNEQFF. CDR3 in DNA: TGTGCCAGCAGACAGGGGGCGGGCAATGAGCAGTTCTTC.